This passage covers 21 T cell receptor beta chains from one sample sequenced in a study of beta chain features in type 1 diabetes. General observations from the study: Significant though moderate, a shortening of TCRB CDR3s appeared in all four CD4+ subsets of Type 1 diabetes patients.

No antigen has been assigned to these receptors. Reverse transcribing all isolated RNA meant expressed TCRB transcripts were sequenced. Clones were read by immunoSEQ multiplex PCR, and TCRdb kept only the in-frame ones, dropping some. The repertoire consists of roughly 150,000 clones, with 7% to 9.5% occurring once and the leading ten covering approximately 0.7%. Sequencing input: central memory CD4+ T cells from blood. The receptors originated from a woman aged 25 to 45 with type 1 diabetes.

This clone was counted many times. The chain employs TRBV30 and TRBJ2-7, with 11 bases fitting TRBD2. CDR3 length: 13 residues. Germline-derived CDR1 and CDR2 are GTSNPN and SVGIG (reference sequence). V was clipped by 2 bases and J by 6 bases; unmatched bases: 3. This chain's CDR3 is CAWSPGTSGEQYF. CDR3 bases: TGTGCCTGGAGTCCCGGGACTAGCGGCGAGCAGTACTTC.

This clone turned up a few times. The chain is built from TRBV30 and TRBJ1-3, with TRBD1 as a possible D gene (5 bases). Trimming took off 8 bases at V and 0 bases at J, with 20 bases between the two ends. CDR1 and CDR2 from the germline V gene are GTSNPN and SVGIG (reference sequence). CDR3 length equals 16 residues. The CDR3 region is CALRPKQAFSGNTIYF. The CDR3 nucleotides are TGTGCCCTCCGTCCGAAACAGGCCTTCTCTGGAAACACCATATATTTT.

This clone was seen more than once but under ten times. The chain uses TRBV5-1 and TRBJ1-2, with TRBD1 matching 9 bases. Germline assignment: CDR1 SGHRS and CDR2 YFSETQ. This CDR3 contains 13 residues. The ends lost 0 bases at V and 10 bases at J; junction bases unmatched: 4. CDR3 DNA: TGCGCCAGCAGCTTGGACGGACAGGGGTTCTACACCTTC. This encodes CASSLDGQGFYTF.

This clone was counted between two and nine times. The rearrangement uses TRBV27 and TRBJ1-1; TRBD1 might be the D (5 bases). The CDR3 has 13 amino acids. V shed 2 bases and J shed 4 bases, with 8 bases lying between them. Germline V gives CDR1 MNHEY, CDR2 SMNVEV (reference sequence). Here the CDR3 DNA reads TGTGCCAGCAGTTTAAGGGGTATCACTGAAGCTTTCTTT. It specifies CASSLRGITEAFF.

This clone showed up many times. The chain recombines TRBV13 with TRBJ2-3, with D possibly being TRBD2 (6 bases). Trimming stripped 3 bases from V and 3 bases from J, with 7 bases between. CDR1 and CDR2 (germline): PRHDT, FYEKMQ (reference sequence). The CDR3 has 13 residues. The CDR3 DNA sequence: TGTGCCAGCAGCTTCGGGAGAACAGATACGCAGTATTTT. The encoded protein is CASSFGRTDTQYF.

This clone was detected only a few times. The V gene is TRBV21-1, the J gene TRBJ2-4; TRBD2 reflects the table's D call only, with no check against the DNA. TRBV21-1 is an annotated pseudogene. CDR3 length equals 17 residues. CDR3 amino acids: CASSKWASGRTGNIQYF. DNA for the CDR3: TGTGCCAGCAGCAAATGGGCTAGCGGGAGGACGGGGAACATTCAGTACTTC.

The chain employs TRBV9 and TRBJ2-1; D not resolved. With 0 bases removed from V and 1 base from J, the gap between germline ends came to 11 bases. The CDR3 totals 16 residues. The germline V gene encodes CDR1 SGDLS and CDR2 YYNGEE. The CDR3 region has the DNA TGTGCCAGCAGCGTAGATCCCAGCGCTTCCTACAATGAGCAGTTCTTC. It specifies CASSVDPSASYNEQFF.

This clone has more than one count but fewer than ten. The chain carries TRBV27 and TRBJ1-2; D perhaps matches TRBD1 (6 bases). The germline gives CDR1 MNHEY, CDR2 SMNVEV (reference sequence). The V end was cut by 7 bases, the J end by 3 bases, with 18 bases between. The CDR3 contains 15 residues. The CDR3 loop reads CASTKQGNRHYGYTF. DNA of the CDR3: TGTGCCAGCACCAAACAGGGAAATCGTCACTATGGCTACACCTTC.

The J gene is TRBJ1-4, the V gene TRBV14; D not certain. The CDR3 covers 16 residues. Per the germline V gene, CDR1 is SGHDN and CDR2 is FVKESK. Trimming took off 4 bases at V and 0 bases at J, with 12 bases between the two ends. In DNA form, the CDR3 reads TGTGCCAGCAGCCTGTACCATGCGGCAACTAATGAAAAACTGTTTTTT. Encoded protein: CASSLYHAATNEKLFF.

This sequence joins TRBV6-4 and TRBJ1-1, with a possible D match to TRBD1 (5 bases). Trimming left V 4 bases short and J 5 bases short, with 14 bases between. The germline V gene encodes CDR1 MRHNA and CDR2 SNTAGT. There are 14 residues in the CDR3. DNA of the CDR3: TGTGCCAGCAGTGTTTCCCAGGGCCATACTGAAGCTTTCTTT. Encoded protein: CASSVSQGHTEAFF.

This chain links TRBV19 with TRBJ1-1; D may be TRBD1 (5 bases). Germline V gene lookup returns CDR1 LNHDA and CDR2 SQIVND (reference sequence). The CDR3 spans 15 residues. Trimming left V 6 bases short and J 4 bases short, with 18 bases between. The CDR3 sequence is CASRQVSRGVTEAFF. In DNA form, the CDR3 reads TGTGCCAGTAGGCAAGTTTCCCGGGGGGTCACTGAAGCTTTCTTT. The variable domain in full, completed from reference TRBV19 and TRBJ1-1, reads DGGITQSPKYLFRKEGQNVTLSCEQNLNHDAMYWYRQDPGQGLRLIYYSQIVNDFQKGDIAEGYSVSREKKESFPLTVTSAQKNPTAFYLCASRQVSRGVTEAFFGQGTRLTVV.

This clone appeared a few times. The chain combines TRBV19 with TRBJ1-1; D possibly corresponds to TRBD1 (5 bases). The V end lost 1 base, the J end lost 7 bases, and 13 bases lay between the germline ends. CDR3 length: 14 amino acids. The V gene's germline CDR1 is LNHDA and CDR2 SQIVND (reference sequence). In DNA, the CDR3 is TGTGCCAGTAGTATAGGGCGACAGCGGGGTGAAGCTTTCTTT. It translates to CASSIGRQRGEAFF.

In nucleotides, the CDR3 is TGTGCCAGCAGGCAGGGGACGCGCACTGAAGCTTTCTTT. Encoded protein: CASRQGTRTEAFF. The chain joins TRBV7-9 to TRBJ1-1; weak D call: TRBD1 (6 bases). This CDR3 is 13 amino acids long. In germline, CDR1 is SEHNR, CDR2 FQNEAQ (reference sequence). V lost 6 bases and J 4 bases, leaving 12 bases between the germline ends.

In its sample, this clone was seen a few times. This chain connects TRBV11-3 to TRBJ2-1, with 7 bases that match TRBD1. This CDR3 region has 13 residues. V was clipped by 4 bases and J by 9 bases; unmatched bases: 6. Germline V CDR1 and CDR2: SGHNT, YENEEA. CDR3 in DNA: TGTGCCAGCAGCTCCACAGGGGCCCCTGAGCAGTTCTTC. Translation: CASSSTGAPEQFF. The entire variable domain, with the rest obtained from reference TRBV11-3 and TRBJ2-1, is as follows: EAGVVQSPRYKIIEKKQPVAFWCNPISGHNTLYWYLQNLGQGPELLIRYENEEAVDDSQLPKDRFSAERLKGVDSTLKIQPAELGDSAVYLCASSSTGAPEQFFGPGTRLTVL.

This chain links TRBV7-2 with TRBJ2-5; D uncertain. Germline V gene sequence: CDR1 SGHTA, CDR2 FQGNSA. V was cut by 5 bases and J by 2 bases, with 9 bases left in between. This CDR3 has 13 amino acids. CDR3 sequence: CASSMAVQETQYF. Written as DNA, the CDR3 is TGTGCCAGCAGCATGGCGGTTCAAGAGACCCAGTACTTC. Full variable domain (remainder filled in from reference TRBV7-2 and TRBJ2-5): GAGVSQSPSNKVTEKGKDVELRCDPISGHTALYWYRQSLGQGLEFLIYFQGNSAPDKSGLPSDRFSAERTGGSVSTLTIQRTQQEDSAVYLCASSMAVQETQYFGPGTRLLVL.

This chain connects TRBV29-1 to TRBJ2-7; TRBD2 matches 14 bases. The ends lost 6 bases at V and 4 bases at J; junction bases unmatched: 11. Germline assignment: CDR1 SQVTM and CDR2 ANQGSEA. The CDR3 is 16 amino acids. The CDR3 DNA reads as TGCAGCGTCGCTAGCCCCGGGACTAGCGGGAGTTACGAGCAGTACTTC. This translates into CSVASPGTSGSYEQYF.

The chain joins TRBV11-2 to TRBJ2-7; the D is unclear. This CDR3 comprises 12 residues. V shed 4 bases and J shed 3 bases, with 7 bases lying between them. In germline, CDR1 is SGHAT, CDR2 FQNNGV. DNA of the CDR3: TGTGCCAGCAGCTCCCCCCTCTACGAGCAGTACTTC. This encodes CASSSPLYEQYF.

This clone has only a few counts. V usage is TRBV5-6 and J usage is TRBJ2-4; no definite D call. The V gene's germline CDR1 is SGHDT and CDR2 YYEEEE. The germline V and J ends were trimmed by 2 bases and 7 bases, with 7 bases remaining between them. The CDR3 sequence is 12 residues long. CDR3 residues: CASSFSGNIQYF. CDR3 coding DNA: TGTGCCAGCAGCTTCTCCGGGAACATTCAGTACTTC.

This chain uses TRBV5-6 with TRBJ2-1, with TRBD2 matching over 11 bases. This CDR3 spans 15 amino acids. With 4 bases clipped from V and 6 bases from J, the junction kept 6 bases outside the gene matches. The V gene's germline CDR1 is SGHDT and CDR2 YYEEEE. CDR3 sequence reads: CASSARGLAGNEQFF. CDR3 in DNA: TGTGCCAGCAGCGCAAGAGGACTAGCGGGCAATGAGCAGTTCTTC.

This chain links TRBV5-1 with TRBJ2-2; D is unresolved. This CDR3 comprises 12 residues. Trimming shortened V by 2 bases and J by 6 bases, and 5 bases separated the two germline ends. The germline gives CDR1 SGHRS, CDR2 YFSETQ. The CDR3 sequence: CASSFEAGELFF. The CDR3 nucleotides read TGCGCCAGCAGCTTTGAGGCCGGGGAGCTGTTTTTT.

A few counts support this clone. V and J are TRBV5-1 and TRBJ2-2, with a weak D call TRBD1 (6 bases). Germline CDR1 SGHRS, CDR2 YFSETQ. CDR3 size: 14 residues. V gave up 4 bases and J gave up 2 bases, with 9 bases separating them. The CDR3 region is CASSTDSNTGELFF. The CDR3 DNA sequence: TGCGCCAGCAGCACGGACAGTAACACCGGGGAGCTGTTTTTT. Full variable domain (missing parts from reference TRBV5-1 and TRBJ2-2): KAGVTQTPRYLIKTRGQQVTLSCSPISGHRSVSWYQQTPGQGLQFLFEYFSETQRNKGNFPGRFSGRQFSNSRSEMNVSTLELGDSALYLCASSTDSNTGELFFGEGSRLTVL.